This T cell receptor beta chain emerged from a study of cytomegalovirus exposure and HLA in healthy donors. The study, taken as a whole, reports: Some public TCRs appeared in many individuals, while most sequences were rare. In the 130 or so validation repertoires, approximately 94% of cluster scores exceeded 0, per a later analysis. In vitro work confirmed that three CMV-associated chains recognize CMV antigens.

The donors were part of the approximately 130-subject validation cohort, which stood apart from the approximately 640-subject first cohort. Regarding this clone: Its antigen remains unknown.

The protocol was immunoSEQ multiplex PCR, while the TCRdb copy is restricted to in-frame clones and leaves out a portion. The table lists roughly 280,000 clones, approximately 86% of them singletons. V shed 5 bases and J 4 bases; nucleotides not matched to a gene: 16. This CDR3 spans 16 amino acids. Germline loops: CDR1 SQVTM, CDR2 ANQGSEA. V is TRBV29-1 and J is TRBJ1-2, with 7 bases matching TRBD1. This TCR was sampled from a woman in her late teens or twenties in good health and CMV-seronegative. The sample taken for sequencing was PBMCs. The CDR3 sequence: CSVRGGGTDLVYGYTF. CDR3 in DNA: TGCAGCGTTCGAGGAGGGGGGACAGACCTTGTCTATGGCTACACCTTC.